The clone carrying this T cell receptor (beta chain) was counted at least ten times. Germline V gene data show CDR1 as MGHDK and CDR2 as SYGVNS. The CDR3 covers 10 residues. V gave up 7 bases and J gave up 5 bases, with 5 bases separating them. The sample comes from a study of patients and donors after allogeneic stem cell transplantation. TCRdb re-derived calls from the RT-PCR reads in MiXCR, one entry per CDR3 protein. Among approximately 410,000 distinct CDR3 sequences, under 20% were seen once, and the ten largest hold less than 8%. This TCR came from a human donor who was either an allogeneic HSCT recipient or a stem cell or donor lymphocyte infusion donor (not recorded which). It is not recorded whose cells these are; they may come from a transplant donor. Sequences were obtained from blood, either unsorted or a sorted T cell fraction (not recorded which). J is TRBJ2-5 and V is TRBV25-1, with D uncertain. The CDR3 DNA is TGTGCCAGCACCACGGAGACCCAGTACTTC. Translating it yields CASTTETQYF.